The 30 T cell receptor beta chains in this list originate from one sample, sequenced in a study of blood T cell repertoires in COVID-19. Measured with immunoSEQ multiplex PCR; TCRdb has only the in-frame clones, and not every one. The table has about 48,000 clones, approximately 81% seen once; the top ten hold 5.9%. Sequencing was performed on peripheral blood. These receptors all come from a woman in her sixties or seventies with acute or convalescent COVID-19.

V is TRBV11-2 and J is TRBJ2-5; 7 nucleotides line up with TRBD1. The V gene's germline CDR1 is SGHAT and CDR2 FQNNGV. The CDR3 loop spans 14 amino acids. The V gene end was trimmed by 2 bases and the J gene end by 5 bases; junction bases not matched to a gene: 5. The DNA of the CDR3 is TGTGCCAGCAGCTTAAGGACAGGCGGGGAGACCCAGTACTTC. This translates into CASSLRTGGETQYF. The whole variable domain, remainder taken from reference TRBV11-2 and TRBJ2-5, is EAGVAQSPRYKIIEKRQSVAFWCNPISGHATLYWYQQILGQGPKLLIQFQNNGVVDDSQLPKDRFSAERLKGVDSTLKIQPAKLEDSAVYLCASSLRTGGETQYFGPGTRLLVL.

The genes are TRBV18 and TRBJ1-2; 9 nucleotides agree with TRBD1. The CDR3 covers 15 residues. Germline V gene lookup returns CDR1 KGHSH and CDR2 LQKENI. After removal of 5 bases from V and 0 bases from J, the junction contained 4 bases not matched to a gene. This CDR3 reads CASSSGQGSNYGYTF. CDR3 DNA: TGTGCCAGCTCATCGGGACAGGGCTCTAACTATGGCTACACCTTC.

This clone was seen a single time. The CDR3 coding sequence is TGTGCCACCGCAGGGGGACAGGGGCAAGAGACCCAGTACTTC. This codes for CATAGGQGQETQYF. The rearrangement joins TRBV27 to TRBJ2-5; 10 positions agree with TRBD1. CDR3 size: 14 residues. V shed 10 bases, J shed 2 bases, and the junction held 7 bases outside the gene matches. CDR1 is MNHEY, CDR2 SMNVEV, per germline (reference sequence).

On this clone itself: An end of the junction does not agree with germline; a read error may underlie this. This chain connects TRBV3-1 (or the pseudogene TRBV3-2) to TRBJ1-5; TRBD1 matches at 7 bases. The CDR3 covers 14 residues. CDR1 LGHDT and CDR2 YNNKEL come from the germline V gene (reference sequence). The CDR3 DNA reads TGTGCCAGCAGCAAAGACAGGGATGTTCAGCCCCAGCATTTT. Translating it yields CASSKDRDVQPQHF.

The CDR3 sequence is CASSLASGANVLTF. CDR3 bases: TGTGCCAGCAGCCTAGCGTCTGGGGCCAACGTCCTGACTTTC. J is TRBJ2-6 and V is TRBV3-1 (or the pseudogene TRBV3-2); possible D gene TRBD2, 5 bases. The germline gives CDR1 LGHDT, CDR2 YNNKEL (reference sequence). The CDR3 covers 14 residues. V was pared by 4 bases and J by 1 base, with 5 bases between.

The chain links TRBV7-2 to TRBJ2-3; the match to TRBD1 covers 7 bases. This CDR3 region has 15 residues. Germline trimming cut 5 bases from V and 2 bases from J; bases unmatched to any gene: 7. Germline-derived CDR1 and CDR2 are SGHTA and FQGNSA. CDR3 DNA: TGTGCCAGCAGCCCCCAGGACAGGTACACAGATACGCAGTATTTT. As protein: CASSPQDRYTDTQYF.

The chain uses TRBV10-3 and TRBJ1-2; 8 nucleotides align to TRBD1. The ends lost 0 bases at V and 7 bases at J; junction bases unmatched: 4. CDR1 is ENHRY, CDR2 SYGVKD, per germline. This CDR3 is built from 14 residues. The CDR3 region has the DNA TGTGCCATCAGTGAGTCCGGACAGGGTATTGGCTACACCTTC. Protein sequence: CAISESGQGIGYTF.

The chain is built from TRBV27 and TRBJ1-2, with D possibly TRBD1 on 5 matching bases. The length of the CDR3 is 14 residues. Deletions cut 4 bases from V and 8 bases from J, with 17 bases between. Per germline, CDR1 MNHEY and CDR2 SMNVEV (reference sequence). The CDR3 coding sequence is TGTGCCAGCAGTTCTCCGTCAGGGCGGGACGGCTACACCTTC. Protein: CASSSPSGRDGYTF.

The V and J genes are TRBV19 and TRBJ1-5; no reliable D call. Germline V CDR1 and CDR2: LNHDA, SQIVND (reference sequence). The CDR3 extends over 13 amino acids. Trimming left V 4 bases short and J 3 bases short, with 7 bases between. The CDR3 DNA reads as TGTGCCAGTAGTACCGTTCCCAATCAGCCCCAGCATTTT. Amino acids: CASSTVPNQPQHF.

Only a few counts were recorded for this clone. V gene TRBV4-2 combines with J gene TRBJ1-4; possible D gene TRBD1, 6 bases. The CDR3 has 15 amino acids. Trimming pared 7 bases from V and 4 bases from J, leaving 16 bases between. Per the germline V gene, CDR1 is LGHNA and CDR2 is YNFKEQ. Here the CDR3 reads CASTSGTHNNEKLFF. DNA for the CDR3: TGTGCCAGCACATCCGGGACACACAATAATGAAAAACTGTTTTTT.

Only a few counts were recorded for this clone. The gene calls are TRBV19 and TRBJ2-2; TRBD2 matches 7 bases. V dropped 3 bases and J dropped 5; count of bases not matched to a gene: 3. The length of the CDR3 is 14 residues. CDR1 is LNHDA, CDR2 SQIVND, per germline (reference sequence). DNA of the CDR3: TGTGCCAGTAGTATGCAGGGAGGGACCGGGGAGCTGTTTTTT. It is translated as CASSMQGGTGELFF.

This chain connects TRBV4-1 to TRBJ1-1; D gene ambiguous. There are 14 residues in the CDR3. V lost 0 bases, J lost 10 bases, and 15 bases lay in between. From germline, CDR1 is MGHRA and CDR2 YSYEKL. In DNA form, the CDR3 reads TGCGCCAGCAGCCAAGAAGTTACCGCAGGTGGAGCTTTCTTT. Protein: CASSQEVTAGGAFF.

The CDR3 here is CASSLLTRGRNSPLHF. CDR3 sequence (DNA): TGTGCCAGCAGCTTGCTCACCAGGGGGCGCAATTCACCCCTCCACTTT. The rearrangement links TRBV5-4 to TRBJ1-6, with 8 bases that match TRBD1. CDR3 length: 16 residues. J lost 7 bases, V lost 1 base, and 7 bases had no gene match. Germline loops: CDR1 SGHNT, CDR2 YYREEE (reference sequence). The variable domain in full, with the rest retrieved from reference TRBV5-4 and TRBJ1-6, is ETGVTQSPTHLIKTRGQQVTLRCSSQSGHNTVSWYQQALGQGPQFIFQYYREEENGRGNFPPRFSGLQFPNYSSELNVNALELDDSALYLCASSLLTRGRNSPLHFGNGTRLTVT.

The V and J genes are TRBV6-5 and TRBJ2-7; 7 nucleotides align to TRBD1. Germline lookup yields CDR1 MNHEY and CDR2 SVGAGI. The ends lost 4 bases at V and 3 bases at J; junction bases unmatched: 6. The CDR3 is 14 residues long. The DNA for the CDR3 is TGTGCCAGCAGTTTCCGGGACAGCAACTACGAGCAGTACTTC. Protein sequence: CASSFRDSNYEQYF.

The chain has TRBV5-1 and TRBJ2-7, with unresolved D. Germline assignment: CDR1 SGHRS and CDR2 YFSETQ. V lost 0 bases and J 1 base, leaving 14 bases between the germline ends. The length of the CDR3 is 16 residues. The CDR3 nucleotides are TGCGCCAGCAGCTTGGGGGTGGTCGGCAGGTCCTACGAGCAGTACTTC. Amino acid sequence: CASSLGVVGRSYEQYF.

The J gene is TRBJ1-1, the V gene TRBV20-1; D remains ambiguous. Germline V gene data show CDR1 as DFQATT and CDR2 as SNEGSKA (reference sequence). Trimming left V 3 bases short and J 6 bases short, with 11 bases between. This CDR3 comprises 12 residues. The CDR3 here is CSASPLASEAFF. DNA of the CDR3: TGCAGTGCTAGTCCCTTAGCATCTGAAGCTTTCTTT.

The chain uses TRBV2 and TRBJ1-1; D is unclear. With 7 bases removed from V and 0 bases from J, the gap between germline ends came to 18 bases. The CDR3 has 16 residues. The germline CDR1 and CDR2 sequences are SNHLY and FYNNEI. DNA for the CDR3: TGTGCCAGCAACGTTCGGAAATCGGGGATGAACACTGAAGCTTTCTTT. This translates into CASNVRKSGMNTEAFF.

The chain links TRBV5-1 to TRBJ2-2; 11 bases line up with TRBD1. CDR3 length: 16 amino acids. Losses at the gene ends were 5 bases for V and 1 base for J; bases not matched to a gene: 4. In germline, CDR1 is SGHRS, CDR2 YFSETQ. Here the CDR3 DNA reads TGCGCCAGCAGTCGGACAGGGGGCGGGAACACCGGGGAGCTGTTTTTT. Translation: CASSRTGGGNTGELFF.

The rearrangement uses TRBV12-3 or TRBV12-4 and TRBJ2-3; D call uncertain. V was trimmed by 6 bases and J by 4 bases, leaving 11 bases between them. The CDR3 consists of 13 residues. The CDR3 DNA follows: TGTGCCAGCAGGAATACGGTGGCAGATACGCAGTATTTT. Protein sequence: CASRNTVADTQYF.

The table lists this clone with a count of one. The rearrangement joins TRBV7-2 to TRBJ1-5; 7 bases align to TRBD1. Unmatched junction bases numbered 7, after V lost 5 bases and J lost 6 bases. Germline CDR1 is SGHTA and CDR2 is FQGNSA. The CDR3 consists of 14 residues. CDR3 sequence reads: CASSTDRASQPQHF. CDR3 nucleotide sequence: TGTGCCAGCAGCACCGACAGGGCCTCTCAGCCCCAGCATTTT.

V is TRBV11-2 and J is TRBJ2-7; D unclear. Germline CDR1 reads SGHAT; CDR2 reads FQNNGV. Deletions cut 5 bases from V and 0 bases from J, with 17 bases between. This CDR3 has 16 residues. CDR3 amino acids: CASSKLTLQTSYEQYF. Here the CDR3 DNA reads TGTGCCAGCAGCAAGCTGACACTTCAGACCTCCTACGAGCAGTACTTC. Using reference TRBV11-2 and TRBJ2-7 for the parts outside the CDR3, the full variable domain is EAGVAQSPRYKIIEKRQSVAFWCNPISGHATLYWYQQILGQGPKLLIQFQNNGVVDDSQLPKDRFSAERLKGVDSTLKIQPAKLEDSAVYLCASSKLTLQTSYEQYFGPGTRLTVT.

The chain recombines TRBV4-1 with TRBJ2-1; TRBD2 agrees at 13 bases. CDR3 length: 15 residues. Germline CDR1 reads MGHRA; CDR2 reads YSYEKL. V shed 1 base and J 9 bases; nucleotides not matched to a gene: 3. The CDR3 reads CASSQAGLAGVEQFF. The CDR3 nucleotides read TGCGCCAGCAGCCAAGCCGGACTAGCGGGGGTTGAGCAGTTCTTC.

This sequence joins TRBV12-3 or TRBV12-4 and TRBJ2-2; perhaps TRBD2 as D (5 bases). The CDR3 length is 12 residues. Deletions cut 6 bases from V and 3 bases from J, with 5 bases between. CDR3 DNA sequence: TGTGCCAGCAGGAGGGACACCGGGGAGCTGTTTTTT. It specifies CASRRDTGELFF.

The chain recombines TRBV30 with TRBJ1-4, with D possibly matching TRBD1 (6 bases). Germline CDR1 and CDR2: GTSNPN and SVGIG (reference sequence). This CDR3 has 11 amino acids. Deletions cut 7 bases from V and 8 bases from J, with 11 bases between. The CDR3 DNA sequence: TGTGCCTCAGGGGAGAACGAAAAACTGTTTTTT. Translated, it gives CASGENEKLFF.

This clone was observed once. The CDR3 sequence is CASSLEFEGLAGRGSYNEQFF. For the CDR3, the DNA is TGTGCCAGCAGCTTAGAGTTCGAGGGACTAGCGGGACGGGGGTCCTACAATGAGCAGTTCTTC. The V call is TRBV11-3, the J call TRBJ2-1, with 13 bases that match TRBD2. V was clipped by 0 bases and J by 1 base; unmatched bases: 12. There are 21 residues in the CDR3. Germline assignment: CDR1 SGHNT and CDR2 YENEEA.

A few counts support this clone. The chain recombines TRBV6-5 with TRBJ2-1; 8 bases line up with TRBD1. The CDR3 covers 16 residues. Germline CDR1 reads MNHEY; CDR2 reads SVGAGI. V was clipped by 1 base and J by 2 bases; unmatched bases: 4. The CDR3 DNA is TGTGCCAGCAGTTACTTTGGGACAGGAGCCTACAATGAGCAGTTCTTC. Its translation: CASSYFGTGAYNEQFF.

The chain is built from TRBV23-1 and TRBJ1-2; tentative D call: TRBD1 (5 bases). TRBV23-1 is known as an ORF, though its function is uncertain. The CDR3 has 19 residues. Trimming took off 2 bases at V and 0 bases at J, with 22 bases between the two ends. The CDR3 spells CASSQRCGGLLPANYGYTF. In DNA, the CDR3 is TGCGCCAGCAGTCAACGATGCGGGGGACTGCTTCCTGCTAACTATGGCTACACCTTC.

J is TRBJ2-1 and V is TRBV19; 12 bases are a match to TRBD1. Germline CDR1 and CDR2: LNHDA and SQIVND (reference sequence). V was pared by 4 bases and J by 7 bases, with 5 bases of the junction left unmatched. This CDR3 comprises 15 residues. CDR3 region: CASSTLGQGANEQFF. The CDR3 DNA is TGTGCCAGTAGTACTTTGGGACAGGGGGCAAATGAGCAGTTCTTC.

This clone has only a few counts. The rearrangement uses TRBV5-6 and TRBJ1-2; no firm D call. From germline, CDR1 is SGHDT and CDR2 YYEEEE. This CDR3 is built from 14 residues. V was pared by 4 bases and J by 6 bases, with 16 bases between. CDR3 nucleotide sequence: TGTGCCAGCAGCGGTCCGCTAGAATCGGATGGCTACACCTTC. It yields the protein CASSGPLESDGYTF.

V and J are TRBV7-9 and TRBJ1-4, with 9 positions matching TRBD1. The germline CDR1 and CDR2 sequences are SEHNR and FQNEAQ (reference sequence). There are 15 residues in the CDR3. The trim removed 1 base at V and 8 bases at J, leaving 5 bases unmatched. The CDR3 DNA follows: TGTGCCAGCAGCTTAGACAGGGGGCTGAGAGAAAAACTGTTTTTT. As protein: CASSLDRGLREKLFF.